The entry below describes one T cell receptor beta chain. Its antigen is as yet unknown. The data stem from a study of vaccination and CD4 T cells after COVID-19. An Oncomine TCR Beta short-read assay was used to sequence the DNA from cultured CD4+ T cells. MiXCR was run by TCRdb on the PCR reads, yielding one entry per CDR3 protein. The sample consists of about 14,000 distinct CDR3 sequences, about 29% of them appearing once. With 6 bases clipped from V and 4 bases from J, the junction kept 7 bases outside the gene matches. Germline V lookup: CDR1 MNHEY, CDR2 SVGEGT. The CDR3 loop spans 14 amino acids. Treatment reported: roughly 10-day PBMC culture with coronavirus spike peptide pools or control peptides (ViraFEST assay).

Material: cultured CD4+ T cells from blood. This rearrangement joins TRBV6-2 or TRBV6-3 to TRBJ2-7; 9 bases are a match to TRBD1. This receptor was identified in a human donor with COVID-19. This chain's CDR3 is CASRGTGGPYEQYF. The CDR3 bases are TGTGCCAGCAGGGGTACAGGGGGCCCTTACGAGCAGTACTTC.